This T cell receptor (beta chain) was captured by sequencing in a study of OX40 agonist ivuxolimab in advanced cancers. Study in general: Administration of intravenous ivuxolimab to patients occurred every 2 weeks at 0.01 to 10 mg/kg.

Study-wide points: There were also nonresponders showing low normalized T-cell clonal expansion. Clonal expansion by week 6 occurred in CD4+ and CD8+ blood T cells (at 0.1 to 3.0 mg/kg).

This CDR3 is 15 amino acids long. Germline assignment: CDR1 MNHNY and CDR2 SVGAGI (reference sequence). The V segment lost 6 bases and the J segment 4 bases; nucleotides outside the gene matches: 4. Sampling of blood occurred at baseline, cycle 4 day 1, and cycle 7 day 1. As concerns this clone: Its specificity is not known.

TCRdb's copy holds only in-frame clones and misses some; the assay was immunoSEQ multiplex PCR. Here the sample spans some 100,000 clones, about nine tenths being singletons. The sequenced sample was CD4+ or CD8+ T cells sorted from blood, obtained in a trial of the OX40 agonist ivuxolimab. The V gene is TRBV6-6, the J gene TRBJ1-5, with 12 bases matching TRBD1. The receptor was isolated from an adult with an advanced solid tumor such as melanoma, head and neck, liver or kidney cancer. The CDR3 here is CASSRDRGPNQPQHF. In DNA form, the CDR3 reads TGTGCCAGCAGCAGGGACAGGGGGCCGAATCAGCCCCAGCATTTT.